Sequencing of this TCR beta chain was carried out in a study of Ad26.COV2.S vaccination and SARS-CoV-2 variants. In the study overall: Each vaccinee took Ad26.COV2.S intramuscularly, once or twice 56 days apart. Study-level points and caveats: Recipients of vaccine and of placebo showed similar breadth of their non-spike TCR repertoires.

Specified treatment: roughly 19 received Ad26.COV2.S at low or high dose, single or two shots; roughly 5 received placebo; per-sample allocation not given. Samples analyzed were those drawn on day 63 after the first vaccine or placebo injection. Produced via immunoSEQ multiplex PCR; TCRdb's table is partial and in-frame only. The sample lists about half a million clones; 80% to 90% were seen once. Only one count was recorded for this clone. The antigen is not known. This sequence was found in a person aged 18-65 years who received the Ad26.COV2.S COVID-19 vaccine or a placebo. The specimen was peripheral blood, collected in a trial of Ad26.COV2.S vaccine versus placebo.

The CDR3 spells CASSPGGDRSYGYTF. The CDR3 DNA follows: TGTGCCAGCAGCCCAGGGGGGGACAGGAGCTATGGCTACACCTTC. This sequence joins TRBV7-3 and TRBJ1-2; 8 positions match TRBD1. The CDR3 runs 15 residues. Trimming took 5 bases from V and 4 from J; bases not matched to a gene: 9. CDR1 SGHTA and CDR2 FQGTGA come from the germline V gene.